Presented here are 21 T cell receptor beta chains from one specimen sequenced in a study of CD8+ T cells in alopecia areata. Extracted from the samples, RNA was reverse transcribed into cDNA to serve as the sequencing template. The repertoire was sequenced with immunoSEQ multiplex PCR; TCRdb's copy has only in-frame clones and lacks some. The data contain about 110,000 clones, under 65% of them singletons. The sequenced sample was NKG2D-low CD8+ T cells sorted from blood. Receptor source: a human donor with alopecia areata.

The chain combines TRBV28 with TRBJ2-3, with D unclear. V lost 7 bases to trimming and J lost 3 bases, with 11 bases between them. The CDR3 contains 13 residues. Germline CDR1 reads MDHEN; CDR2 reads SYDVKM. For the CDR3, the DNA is TGTGCCAGCACCTTGTCACTAACAGATACGCAGTATTTT. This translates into CASTLSLTDTQYF.

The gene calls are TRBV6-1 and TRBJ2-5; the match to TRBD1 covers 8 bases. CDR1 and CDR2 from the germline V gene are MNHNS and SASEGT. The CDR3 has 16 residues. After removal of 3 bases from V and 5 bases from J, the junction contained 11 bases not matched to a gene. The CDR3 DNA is TGTGCCAGCAGTGAGACGGGCAGGGGGCTGGAGGAGACCCAGTACTTC. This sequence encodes CASSETGRGLEETQYF.

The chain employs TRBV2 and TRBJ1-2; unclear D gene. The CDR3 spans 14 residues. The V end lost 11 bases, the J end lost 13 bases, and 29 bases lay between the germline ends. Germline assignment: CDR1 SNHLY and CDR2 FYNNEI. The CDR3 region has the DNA TGTGCCTTTCCTACCCCCCTCCAGGACCGGACCCCCACCTTC. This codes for CAFPTPLQDRTPTF. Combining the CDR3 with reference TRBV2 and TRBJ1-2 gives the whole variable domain EPEVTQTPSHQVTQMGQEVILRCVPISNHLYFYWYRQILGQKVEFLVSFYNNEISEKSEIFDDQFSVERPDGSNFTLKIRSTKLEDSAMYFCAFPTPLQDRTPTFGSGTRLTVV.

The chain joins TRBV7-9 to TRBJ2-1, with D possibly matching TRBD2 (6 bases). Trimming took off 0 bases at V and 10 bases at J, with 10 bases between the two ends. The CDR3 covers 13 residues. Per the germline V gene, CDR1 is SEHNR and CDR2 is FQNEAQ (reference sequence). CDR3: CASSLAVGGEQFF. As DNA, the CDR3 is TGTGCCAGCAGCTTAGCAGTGGGAGGCGAGCAGTTCTTC.

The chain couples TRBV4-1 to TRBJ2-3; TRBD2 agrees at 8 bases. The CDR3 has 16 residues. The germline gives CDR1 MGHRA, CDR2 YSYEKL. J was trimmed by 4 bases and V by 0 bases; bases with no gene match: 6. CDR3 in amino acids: CASSQESGGLSDTQYF. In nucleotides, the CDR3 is TGCGCCAGCAGCCAAGAATCGGGAGGGCTTTCAGATACGCAGTATTTT.

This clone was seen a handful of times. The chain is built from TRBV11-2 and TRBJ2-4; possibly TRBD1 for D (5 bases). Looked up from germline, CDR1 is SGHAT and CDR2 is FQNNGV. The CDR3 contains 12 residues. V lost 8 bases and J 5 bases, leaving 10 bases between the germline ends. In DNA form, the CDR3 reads TGTGCCAGCGCAGGGTGGGAAAACATTCAGTACTTC. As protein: CASAGWENIQYF.

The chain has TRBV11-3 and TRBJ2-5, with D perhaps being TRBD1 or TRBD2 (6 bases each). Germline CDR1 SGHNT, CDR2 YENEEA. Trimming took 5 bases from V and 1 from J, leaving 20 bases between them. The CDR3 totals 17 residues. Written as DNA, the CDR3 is TGTGCCAGCAGCCGCCTCGGGGGCACTACGGGCCAAGAGACCCAGTACTTC. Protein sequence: CASSRLGGTTGQETQYF.

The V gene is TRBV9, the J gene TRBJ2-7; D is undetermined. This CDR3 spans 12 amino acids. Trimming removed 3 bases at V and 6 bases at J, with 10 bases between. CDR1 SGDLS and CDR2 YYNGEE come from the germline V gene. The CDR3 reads CASSAEGSEQYF. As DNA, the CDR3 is TGTGCCAGCAGCGCCGAAGGTTCCGAGCAGTACTTC.

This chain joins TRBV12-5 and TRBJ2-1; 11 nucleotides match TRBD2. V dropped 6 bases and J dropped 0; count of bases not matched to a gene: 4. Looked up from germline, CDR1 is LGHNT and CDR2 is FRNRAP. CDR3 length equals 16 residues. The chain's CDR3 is CASGTTSGSSYNEQFF. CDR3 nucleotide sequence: TGTGCTAGTGGAACCACTAGCGGGAGCTCCTACAATGAGCAGTTCTTC.

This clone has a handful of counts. For the CDR3, the DNA is TGTGCCAGCAGTGAAGGGACTAGCGGCTACGAGCAGTACTTC. Protein: CASSEGTSGYEQYF. The rearrangement links TRBV25-1 to TRBJ2-7, with 11 bases lining up with TRBD2. Unmatched junction bases numbered 0, after V lost 2 bases and J lost 3 bases. CDR1 and CDR2 from the germline V gene are MGHDK and SYGVNS. The CDR3 is 14 amino acids.

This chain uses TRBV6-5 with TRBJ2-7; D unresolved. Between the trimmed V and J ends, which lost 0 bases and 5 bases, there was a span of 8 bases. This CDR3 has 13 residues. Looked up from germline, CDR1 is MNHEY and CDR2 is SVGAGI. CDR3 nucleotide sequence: TGTGCCAGCAGTTACTCGGCCTCAAACGAGCAGTACTTC. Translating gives CASSYSASNEQYF.

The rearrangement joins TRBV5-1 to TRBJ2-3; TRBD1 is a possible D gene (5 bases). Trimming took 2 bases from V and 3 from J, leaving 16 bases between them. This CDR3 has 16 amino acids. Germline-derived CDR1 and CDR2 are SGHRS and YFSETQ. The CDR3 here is CASSFRGRGGTDTQYF. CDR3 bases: TGCGCCAGCAGCTTTAGGGGTCGAGGTGGTACAGATACGCAGTATTTT.

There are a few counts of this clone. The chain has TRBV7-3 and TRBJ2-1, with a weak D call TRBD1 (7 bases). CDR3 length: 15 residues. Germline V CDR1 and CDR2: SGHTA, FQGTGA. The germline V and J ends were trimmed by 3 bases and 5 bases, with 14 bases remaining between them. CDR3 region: CASSFEQGRNNEQFF. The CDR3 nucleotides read TGTGCCAGCAGCTTTGAACAGGGGAGGAACAATGAGCAGTTCTTC.

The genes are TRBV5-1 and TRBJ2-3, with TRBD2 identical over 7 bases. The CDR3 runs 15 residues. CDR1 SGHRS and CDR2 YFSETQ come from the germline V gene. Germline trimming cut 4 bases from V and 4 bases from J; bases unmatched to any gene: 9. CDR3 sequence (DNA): TGCGCCAGCAGCCCCCTCCCGCGGGAGTCAGATACGCAGTATTTT. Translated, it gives CASSPLPRESDTQYF.

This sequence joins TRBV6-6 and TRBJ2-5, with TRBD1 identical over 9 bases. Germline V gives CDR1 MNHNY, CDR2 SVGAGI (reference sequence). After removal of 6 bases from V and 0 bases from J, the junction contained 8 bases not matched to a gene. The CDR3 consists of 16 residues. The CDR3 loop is CASRKRDRAYQETQYF. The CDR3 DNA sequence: TGTGCCAGCAGGAAGCGGGACAGGGCCTACCAAGAGACCCAGTACTTC.

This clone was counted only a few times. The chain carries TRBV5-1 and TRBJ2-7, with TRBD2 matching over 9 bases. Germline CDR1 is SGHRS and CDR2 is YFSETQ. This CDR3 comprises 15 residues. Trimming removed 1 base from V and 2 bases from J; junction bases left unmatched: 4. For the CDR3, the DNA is TGCGCCAGCAGCTTGCAAGCGGGAGGTCCCTACGAGCAGTACTTC. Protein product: CASSLQAGGPYEQYF.

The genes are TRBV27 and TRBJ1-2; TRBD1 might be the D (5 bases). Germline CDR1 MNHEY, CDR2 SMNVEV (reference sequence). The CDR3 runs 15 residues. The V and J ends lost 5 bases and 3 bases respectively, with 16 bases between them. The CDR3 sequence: CASSPAGGRDYGYTF. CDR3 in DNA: TGTGCCAGCAGTCCGGCGGGGGGTCGGGACTATGGCTACACCTTC.

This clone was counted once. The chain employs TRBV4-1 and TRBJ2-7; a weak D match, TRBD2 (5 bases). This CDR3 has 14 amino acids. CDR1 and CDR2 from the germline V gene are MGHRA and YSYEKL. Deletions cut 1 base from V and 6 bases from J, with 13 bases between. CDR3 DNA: TGCGCCAGCAGCCAAGGAATTAGGGCGGGCGAGCAGTACTTC. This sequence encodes CASSQGIRAGEQYF.

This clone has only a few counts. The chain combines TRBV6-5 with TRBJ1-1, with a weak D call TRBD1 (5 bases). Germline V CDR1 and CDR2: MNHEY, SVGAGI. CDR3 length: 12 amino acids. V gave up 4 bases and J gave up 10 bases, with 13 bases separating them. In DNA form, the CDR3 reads TGTGCCAGCAGTTCCCCTGCAGGGAGAGCTTTCTTT. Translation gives CASSSPAGRAFF.

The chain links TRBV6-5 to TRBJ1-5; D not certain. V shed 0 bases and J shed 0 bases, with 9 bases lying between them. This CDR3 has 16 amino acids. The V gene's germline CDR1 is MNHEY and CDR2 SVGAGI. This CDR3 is CASSYSDRYSNQPQHF. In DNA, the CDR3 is TGTGCCAGCAGTTACTCTGACCGATATAGCAATCAGCCCCAGCATTTT.

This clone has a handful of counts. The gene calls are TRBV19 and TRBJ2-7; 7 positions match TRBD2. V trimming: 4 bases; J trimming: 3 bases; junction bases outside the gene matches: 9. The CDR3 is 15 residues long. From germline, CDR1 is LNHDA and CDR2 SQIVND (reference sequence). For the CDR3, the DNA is TGTGCCAGTAGTAACCGGGACTACCTTAGCTACGAGCAGTACTTC. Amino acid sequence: CASSNRDYLSYEQYF.